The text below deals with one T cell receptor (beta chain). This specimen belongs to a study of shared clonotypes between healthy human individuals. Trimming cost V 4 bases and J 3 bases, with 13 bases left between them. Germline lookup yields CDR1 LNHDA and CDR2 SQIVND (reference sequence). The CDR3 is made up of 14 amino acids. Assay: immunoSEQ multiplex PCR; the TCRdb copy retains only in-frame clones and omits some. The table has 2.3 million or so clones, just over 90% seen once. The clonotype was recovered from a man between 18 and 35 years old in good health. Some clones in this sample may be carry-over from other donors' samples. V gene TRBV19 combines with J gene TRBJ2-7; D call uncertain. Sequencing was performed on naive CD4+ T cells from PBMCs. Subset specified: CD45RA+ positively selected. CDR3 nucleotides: TGTGCCAGTAGTAATCAGGCAAACAGCTACGAGCAGTACTTC. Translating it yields CASSNQANSYEQYF.